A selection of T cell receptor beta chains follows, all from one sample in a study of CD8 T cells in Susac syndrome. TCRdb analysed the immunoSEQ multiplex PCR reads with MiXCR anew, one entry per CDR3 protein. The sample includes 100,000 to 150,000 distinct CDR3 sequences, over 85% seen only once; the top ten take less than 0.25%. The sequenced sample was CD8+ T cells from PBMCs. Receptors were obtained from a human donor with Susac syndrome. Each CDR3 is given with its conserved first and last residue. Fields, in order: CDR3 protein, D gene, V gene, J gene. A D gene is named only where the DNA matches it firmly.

cdr3_aa: CSVEGSGTSYEQYF
d_call: TRBD2
v_call: TRBV29-1
j_call: TRBJ2-7

cdr3_aa: CSASSAGDRFETQYF
d_call: .
v_call: TRBV20-1
j_call: TRBJ2-5

cdr3_aa: CASCCPETGGPRDGYNEQFF
d_call: .
v_call: TRBV12-3/TRBV12-4
j_call: TRBJ2-1

cdr3_aa: CASSLGRGRETQYF
d_call: TRBD1
v_call: TRBV12-3/TRBV12-4
j_call: TRBJ2-5

cdr3_aa: CASSQGKGNPYEQYF
d_call: .
v_call: TRBV4-3
j_call: TRBJ2-7

cdr3_aa: CSGSKGTSGLEQYF
d_call: TRBD2
v_call: TRBV20-1
j_call: TRBJ2-7

cdr3_aa: CASSLGREGWEQYF
d_call: TRBD2
v_call: TRBV7-9
j_call: TRBJ2-7

cdr3_aa: CASSLVVTGRYGYTF
d_call: .
v_call: TRBV7-8
j_call: TRBJ1-2

cdr3_aa: CASSFRDRAQPQHF
d_call: TRBD1
v_call: TRBV12-3/TRBV12-4
j_call: TRBJ1-5

cdr3_aa: CASSLIPGSVDETQYF
d_call: .
v_call: TRBV28
j_call: TRBJ2-5

cdr3_aa: CAISDPPGLAGTYEQYF
d_call: TRBD2
v_call: TRBV10-3
j_call: TRBJ2-7

cdr3_aa: CAWSVWENQPQHF
d_call: .
v_call: TRBV30
j_call: TRBJ1-5

cdr3_aa: CASSGDLGLWDEQYF
d_call: .
v_call: TRBV25-1
j_call: TRBJ2-7

cdr3_aa: CSVELDGRYGYTF
d_call: .
v_call: TRBV29-1
j_call: TRBJ1-2

cdr3_aa: CASSLSGQGPGVKQPQHF
d_call: TRBD1
v_call: TRBV12-3/TRBV12-4
j_call: TRBJ1-5

cdr3_aa: CSAPGGVDTGELFF
d_call: TRBD2
v_call: TRBV20-1
j_call: TRBJ2-2

cdr3_aa: CASSPRDRGTDTQYF
d_call: TRBD1
v_call: TRBV4-3
j_call: TRBJ2-3

cdr3_aa: CASSPDADLGETQYF
d_call: .
v_call: TRBV5-1
j_call: TRBJ2-5

cdr3_aa: CASSFGGMGNEQFF
d_call: TRBD2
v_call: TRBV7-3
j_call: TRBJ2-1

cdr3_aa: CASSSNRGGTDTQYF
d_call: TRBD1
v_call: TRBV12-3/TRBV12-4
j_call: TRBJ2-3

cdr3_aa: CSVEGLVGQETQYF
d_call: TRBD2
v_call: TRBV29-1
j_call: TRBJ2-5

cdr3_aa: CAWGRGLGEQYF
d_call: TRBD1
v_call: TRBV30
j_call: TRBJ2-7

cdr3_aa: CASSLVSGDTDTQYF
d_call: .
v_call: TRBV7-3
j_call: TRBJ2-3

cdr3_aa: CATSWGETSYEQYF
d_call: .
v_call: TRBV19
j_call: TRBJ2-7

cdr3_aa: CASSAGTLNTGELFF
d_call: .
v_call: TRBV9
j_call: TRBJ2-2

cdr3_aa: CAAPGRLGMNTGAFF
d_call: .
v_call: TRBV30
j_call: TRBJ1-1

cdr3_aa: CAISESKAGAYNEQFF
d_call: TRBD2
v_call: TRBV10-3
j_call: TRBJ2-1

cdr3_aa: CASSHTGVEQFF
d_call: .
v_call: TRBV3-1
j_call: TRBJ2-1

cdr3_aa: CASSPGQGAGYTF
d_call: TRBD1
v_call: TRBV12-3/TRBV12-4
j_call: TRBJ1-2

cdr3_aa: CASSYSAGTGQPQHF
d_call: .
v_call: TRBV6-5
j_call: TRBJ1-5

cdr3_aa: CSGESEDTQYF
d_call: .
v_call: TRBV20-1
j_call: TRBJ2-3

cdr3_aa: CASSLVTGKNTEAFF
d_call: .
v_call: TRBV7-9
j_call: TRBJ1-1

cdr3_aa: CASSLGQGADTEAFF
d_call: TRBD1
v_call: TRBV27
j_call: TRBJ1-1

cdr3_aa: CASSPQGGYEQYF
d_call: .
v_call: TRBV18
j_call: TRBJ2-7

cdr3_aa: CAIGPVGEQFF
d_call: .
v_call: TRBV10-3
j_call: TRBJ2-1

cdr3_aa: CASSSAGGTGNEQFF
d_call: TRBD2
v_call: TRBV7-9
j_call: TRBJ2-1

cdr3_aa: CASSPGARGAETQYF
d_call: .
v_call: TRBV6-5
j_call: TRBJ2-5

cdr3_aa: CASSNSDEQFF
d_call: .
v_call: TRBV19
j_call: TRBJ2-1

cdr3_aa: CASSLPGAGYNEQFF
d_call: .
v_call: TRBV12-3/TRBV12-4
j_call: TRBJ2-1